These 26 T cell receptor beta chains were sequenced from one sample in a study of cytomegalovirus exposure and HLA in healthy donors. With 60 Vbeta and 13 Jbeta primers, the PCR was carried out. Sequencing used immunoSEQ multiplex PCR; TCRdb keeps in-frame clones, though not all of them. The table includes approximately 130,000 clones, about 79% detected once. Sequences were obtained from PBMCs. These receptors were taken from a female donor in good health and CMV-seropositive.

This clone was detected only a few times. This rearrangement joins TRBV7-9 to TRBJ2-1, with a tentative D call TRBD1 (6 bases). This CDR3 is 13 amino acids long. Germline loops: CDR1 SEHNR, CDR2 FQNEAQ (reference sequence). The V end lost 5 bases, the J end lost 12 bases, and 17 bases lay between the germline ends. The CDR3 DNA reads TGTGCCAGCAGCGCACCAGCCTCGGACAGGCAGTTCTTC. Its protein product is CASSAPASDRQFF.

The CDR3 DNA follows: TGTGCCAGCAGCCCGAGCCAGGGGGAGCAGTTCTTC. It yields the protein CASSPSQGEQFF. V gene TRBV7-9 combines with J gene TRBJ2-1; weak D call: TRBD1 (6 bases). V dropped 5 bases and J dropped 10 bases, with 12 bases sitting between them. The CDR3 loop spans 12 amino acids. CDR1 and CDR2 (germline): SEHNR, FQNEAQ (reference sequence).

This chain connects TRBV9 to TRBJ2-7; 8 bases fit TRBD2. V lost 3 bases to trimming and J lost 2 bases; unmatched junction nucleotides: 7. The CDR3 is 15 residues long. Germline CDR1 is SGDLS and CDR2 is YYNGEE. The CDR3 is CASSARPGLAYEQYF. DNA for the CDR3: TGTGCCAGCAGCGCGAGGCCGGGACTAGCCTACGAGCAGTACTTC.

The CDR3 DNA reads TGTGCCAGCTCACCACCGGAGGAGCGTAGCTATGGCTACACCTTC. It yields the protein CASSPPEERSYGYTF. The V gene is TRBV18, the J gene TRBJ1-2; no definite D call. CDR1 is KGHSH and CDR2 is LQKENI in the germline V gene. V shed 0 bases and J shed 4 bases, with 12 bases lying between them. This CDR3 is built from 15 residues. Supplemented by reference TRBV18 and TRBJ1-2, the full variable domain reads NAGVMQNPRHLVRRRGQEARLRCSPMKGHSHVYWYRQLPEEGLKFMVYLQKENIIDESGMPKERFSAEFPKEGPSILRIQQVVRGDSAAYFCASSPPEERSYGYTFGSGTRLTVV.

The CDR3 coding sequence is TGTGCCAGCAGCTTGGGGGCGCAAACCTACGAGCAGTACTTC. Amino acid sequence: CASSLGAQTYEQYF. The rearrangement uses TRBV5-6 and TRBJ2-7; D is undetermined. The CDR3 totals 14 residues. In germline, CDR1 is SGHDT, CDR2 YYEEEE. V lost 0 bases and J 2 bases, leaving 9 bases between the germline ends.

This chain links TRBV7-6 with TRBJ2-1; possible D gene TRBD1, 6 bases. This CDR3 comprises 14 residues. Germline CDR1 reads SGHVS; CDR2 reads FNYEAQ. Trimming pared 5 bases from V and 5 bases from J, leaving 13 bases between. The CDR3 coding sequence is TGTGCCAGCAGCCCCAGGGGTTATAACAATGAGCAGTTCTTC. It is translated as CASSPRGYNNEQFF. The full variable domain, with the rest looked up from reference TRBV7-6 and TRBJ2-1, is GAGVSQSPRYKVTKRGQDVALRCDPISGHVSLYWYRQALGQGPEFLTYFNYEAQQDKSGLPNDRFSAERPEGSISTLTIQRTEQRDSAMYRCASSPRGYNNEQFFGPGTRLTVL.

The chain is built from TRBV9 and TRBJ2-1; 11 nucleotides align to TRBD2. After removal of 0 bases from V and 4 bases from J, the junction contained 9 bases not matched to a gene. Per the germline V gene, CDR1 is SGDLS and CDR2 is YYNGEE. CDR3 length: 18 amino acids. The CDR3 loop reads CASSVGLAGGVGYNEQFF. The CDR3, as DNA: TGTGCCAGCAGCGTAGGCCTAGCGGGGGGAGTGGGGTACAATGAGCAGTTCTTC.

This chain links TRBV7-3 with TRBJ1-2; D unclear. The CDR3 is 14 amino acids. V was cut by 0 bases and J by 3 bases, with 8 bases left in between. The germline CDR1 and CDR2 sequences are SGHTA and FQGTGA. CDR3 DNA sequence: TGTGCCAGCAGCTTAACCGTCAGTGACTATGGCTACACCTTC. Translation gives CASSLTVSDYGYTF.

The chain couples TRBV10-1 to TRBJ2-3; 11 bases match TRBD2. Germline V CDR1 and CDR2: WNHNN, SYGVQD (reference sequence). CDR3 length: 16 amino acids. After removal of 6 bases from V and 0 bases from J, the junction contained 5 bases not matched to a gene. CDR3 bases: TGCGCCAGCAGCACCGGGACTAGCGGTAGCACAGATACGCAGTATTTT. Its protein is CASSTGTSGSTDTQYF.

In this sample, this clone turned up a few times. The chain links TRBV10-3 to TRBJ2-5; 8 bases align to TRBD2. The germline CDR1 and CDR2 sequences are ENHRY and SYGVKD. Losses at the gene ends were 6 bases for V and 2 bases for J; bases not matched to a gene: 5. This CDR3 contains 14 residues. The CDR3 sequence: CAIRETSAQETQYF. The CDR3 nucleotides read TGTGCCATCAGGGAGACTAGCGCACAAGAGACCCAGTACTTC.

The chain couples TRBV11-2 to TRBJ2-1, with 7 positions matching TRBD2. Per the germline V gene, CDR1 is SGHAT and CDR2 is FQNNGV. V was clipped by 7 bases and J by 7 bases; unmatched bases: 7. The CDR3 has 13 residues. The CDR3 bases are TGTGCCAGCATTGGCGGGAGAGGGAATGAGCAGTTCTTC. This codes for CASIGGRGNEQFF.

This clone was picked up one time. This chain connects TRBV28 to TRBJ1-2, with D maybe TRBD1 (5 bases). The germline CDR1 and CDR2 sequences are MDHEN and SYDVKM. V was pared by 6 bases and J by 3 bases, with 11 bases between. The CDR3 is made up of 13 amino acids. The CDR3 loop is CASRIGAHYGYTF. CDR3 DNA: TGTGCCAGCAGAATTGGGGCCCACTATGGCTACACCTTC.

V usage is TRBV30 and J usage is TRBJ2-3; tentatively, D is TRBD2 (5 bases). In germline, CDR1 is GTSNPN, CDR2 SVGIG (reference sequence). Between the trimmed V and J ends, which lost 0 bases and 9 bases, there was a span of 10 bases. The CDR3 sequence is 12 residues long. The CDR3 nucleotides are TGTGCCTGGAGTGTTAGCAGCGGAACGCAGTATTTT. This codes for CAWSVSSGTQYF.

This clone occurred a few times. The rearrangement uses TRBV5-4 and TRBJ1-1, with 7 nucleotides matching TRBD1. CDR1 SGHNT and CDR2 YYREEE come from the germline V gene (reference sequence). This CDR3 contains 14 residues. V lost 0 bases and J lost 2; bases outside the gene matches: 1. As DNA, the CDR3 is TGTGCCAGCAGCTTGGACAGGGGCAACACTGAAGCTTTCTTT. As protein: CASSLDRGNTEAFF.

The V gene is TRBV5-4, the J gene TRBJ1-6, with no clear D. The CDR3 covers 15 residues. The germline gives CDR1 SGHNT, CDR2 YYREEE (reference sequence). With 0 bases removed from V and 6 bases from J, the gap between germline ends came to 10 bases. The DNA of the CDR3 is TGTGCCAGCAGCTTGGAGAGGGCCATTAATTCACCCCTCCACTTT. It is translated as CASSLERAINSPLHF. Variable domain in full (rest from reference TRBV5-4 and TRBJ1-6): ETGVTQSPTHLIKTRGQQVTLRCSSQSGHNTVSWYQQALGQGPQFIFQYYREEENGRGNFPPRFSGLQFPNYSSELNVNALELDDSALYLCASSLERAINSPLHFGNGTRLTVT.

The rearrangement joins TRBV19 to TRBJ1-5; 12 bases are shared with TRBD1. The germline V gene encodes CDR1 LNHDA and CDR2 SQIVND (reference sequence). With 7 bases clipped from V and 3 bases from J, the junction kept 4 bases outside the gene matches. The CDR3 length is 15 residues. DNA of the CDR3: TGTGCCAGTACTTGGGACAGGGGGCTCAATCAGCCCCAGCATTTT. It yields the protein CASTWDRGLNQPQHF.

This clone was picked up a small number of times. CDR3 DNA: TGCAGCGTTGGTACTGTTCGTGAAAAACTGTTTTTT. Translating it yields CSVGTVREKLFF. This chain links TRBV29-1 with TRBJ1-4, with D uncertain. The CDR3 is made up of 12 amino acids. Per the germline V gene, CDR1 is SQVTM and CDR2 is ANQGSEA. Trimming removed 4 bases from V and 7 bases from J, with 10 bases in between.

This chain uses TRBV6-1 with TRBJ2-7, with 8 bases lining up with TRBD1. V lost 7 bases and J lost 1; bases outside the gene matches: 6. The CDR3 contains 14 residues. Germline CDR1 is MNHNS and CDR2 is SASEGT. CDR3 loop: CASTSDRVSYEQYF. Written as DNA, the CDR3 is TGTGCCAGCACTTCGGACAGGGTATCCTACGAGCAGTACTTC.

V is TRBV6-1 and J is TRBJ2-7; the match to TRBD1 covers 8 bases. The CDR3 is 13 residues long. J lost 4 bases, V lost 10 bases, and 9 bases had no gene match. The germline V gene encodes CDR1 MNHNS and CDR2 SASEGT. Written as DNA, the CDR3 is TGTGCCACCAAGACAGGGGAGGTATACGAGCAGTACTTC. It yields the protein CATKTGEVYEQYF.

This sequence joins TRBV6-4 and TRBJ1-1; 8 bases fit TRBD1. The CDR3 spans 15 residues. Germline CDR1 and CDR2: MRHNA and SNTAGT. The ends lost 0 bases at V and 2 bases at J; junction bases unmatched: 2. CDR3 coding DNA: TGTGCCAGCAGTGACTCGGACAGGGTAAACACTGAAGCTTTCTTT. This encodes CASSDSDRVNTEAFF.

This CDR3 reads CASSQDPGGSRDSPLHF. CDR3 sequence (DNA): TGCGCCAGCAGCCAAGATCCCGGCGGCAGCCGAGATTCACCCCTCCACTTT. This chain connects TRBV4-1 to TRBJ1-6; D unresolved. Trimming left V 0 bases short and J 8 bases short, with 17 bases between. This CDR3 is 17 amino acids long. Germline lookup yields CDR1 MGHRA and CDR2 YSYEKL.

The chain joins TRBV5-1 to TRBJ1-1, with TRBD1 matching 9 bases. Germline CDR1 SGHRS, CDR2 YFSETQ. CDR3 size: 12 residues. V lost 5 bases to trimming and J lost 6 bases; unmatched junction nucleotides: 2. The DNA for the CDR3 is TGCGCCAGCAGTTGGGACAGGGCTGAAGCTTTCTTT. The encoded protein is CASSWDRAEAFF. Based on the CDR3 plus reference TRBV5-1 and TRBJ1-1, the full variable domain is KAGVTQTPRYLIKTRGQQVTLSCSPISGHRSVSWYQQTPGQGLQFLFEYFSETQRNKGNFPGRFSGRQFSNSRSEMNVSTLELGDSALYLCASSWDRAEAFFGQGTRLTVV.

This clone was detected a few times. The genes are TRBV19 and TRBJ2-7, with a weak D call TRBD2 (7 bases). The V gene's germline CDR1 is LNHDA and CDR2 SQIVND (reference sequence). This CDR3 region has 15 residues. Trimming removed 6 bases at V and 7 bases at J, with 22 bases between. This chain's CDR3 is CASSDRGGPGEEQYF. Written as DNA, the CDR3 is TGTGCCAGTAGCGATAGGGGGGGCCCGGGAGAGGAGCAGTACTTC.

The chain joins TRBV6-4 to TRBJ2-3; 8 positions match TRBD2. Looked up from germline, CDR1 is MRHNA and CDR2 is SNTAGT. The CDR3 is 15 amino acids. With 2 bases clipped from V and 1 base from J, the junction kept 2 bases outside the gene matches. DNA of the CDR3: TGTGCCAGCAGTGACGACGGGGGGGGCACAGATACGCAGTATTTT. It yields the protein CASSDDGGGTDTQYF.

The chain links TRBV19 to TRBJ1-5; D is perhaps TRBD1 (5 bases). The germline CDR1 and CDR2 sequences are LNHDA and SQIVND (reference sequence). The CDR3 has 16 amino acids. V was cut by 3 bases and J by 3 bases, with 15 bases left in between. Here the CDR3 reads CASSMGLPWNNQPQHF. In DNA form, the CDR3 reads TGTGCCAGTAGTATGGGACTTCCTTGGAACAATCAGCCCCAGCATTTT.

The chain is built from TRBV11-2 and TRBJ1-2, with a tentative D call TRBD1 (6 bases). V lost 2 bases to trimming and J lost 8 bases, with 12 bases between them. The CDR3 extends over 13 amino acids. Germline assignment: CDR1 SGHAT and CDR2 FQNNGV. The CDR3 nucleotides read TGTGCCAGCAGCTTAAATAACAGGGACGGCTACACCTTC. Translated: CASSLNNRDGYTF.